A single sample is the source of the 19 T cell receptor beta chains below, sequenced in a study of blood T cell repertoires in COVID-19. The assay was immunoSEQ multiplex PCR, and TCRdb's table has in-frame clones only and misses some. The table includes about 56,000 clones, 80% to 85% detected once. Material for sequencing was peripheral blood. All receptors derive from an elderly woman with acute or convalescent COVID-19.

The rearrangement links TRBV3-1 (or the pseudogene TRBV3-2) to TRBJ2-3, with 8 bases matching TRBD1. With 4 bases clipped from V and 2 bases from J, the junction kept 5 bases outside the gene matches. CDR3 size: 15 residues. Germline V gives CDR1 LGHDT, CDR2 YNNKEL (reference sequence). This chain's CDR3 is CASSLRQGSTDTQYF. In nucleotides, the CDR3 is TGTGCCAGCAGCCTCCGACAGGGGTCCACAGATACGCAGTATTTT.

This chain connects TRBV5-1 to TRBJ1-1; a weak D match, TRBD1 (6 bases). The CDR3 length is 18 residues. V dropped 0 bases and J dropped 5 bases, with 23 bases sitting between them. The germline gives CDR1 SGHRS, CDR2 YFSETQ. In DNA, the CDR3 is TGCGCCAGCAGCTTGGTCGGCCCCGGACAGCCTGGGAATACTGAAGCTTTCTTT. Protein product: CASSLVGPGQPGNTEAFF.

The chain employs TRBV18 and TRBJ1-1; 8 bases line up with TRBD1. V shed 6 bases and J 6 bases; nucleotides not matched to a gene: 9. Per germline, CDR1 KGHSH and CDR2 LQKENI. This CDR3 comprises 14 residues. The DNA of the CDR3 is TGTGCCAGCTCCGGACAGGGCCTGTTCTCTGAAGCTTTCTTT. Translation: CASSGQGLFSEAFF. The complete variable domain, with remaining parts taken from reference TRBV18 and TRBJ1-1, reads NAGVMQNPRHLVRRRGQEARLRCSPMKGHSHVYWYRQLPEEGLKFMVYLQKENIIDESGMPKERFSAEFPKEGPSILRIQQVVRGDSAAYFCASSGQGLFSEAFFGQGTRLTVV.

V is TRBV5-1 and J is TRBJ1-2, with 11 bases matching TRBD1. The V and J ends lost 4 bases and 6 bases, in that order; junction bases with no gene match: 5. This CDR3 has 14 amino acids. Looked up from germline, CDR1 is SGHRS and CDR2 is YFSETQ. In DNA form, the CDR3 reads TGCGCCAGCAGCCGGGGACAGGGGGACGATGGCTACACCTTC. It codes for CASSRGQGDDGYTF. The variable domain in full, completed from reference TRBV5-1 and TRBJ1-2, reads KAGVTQTPRYLIKTRGQQVTLSCSPISGHRSVSWYQQTPGQGLQFLFEYFSETQRNKGNFPGRFSGRQFSNSRSEMNVSTLELGDSALYLCASSRGQGDDGYTFGSGTRLTVV.

This clone was picked up many times. This chain links TRBV5-1 with TRBJ2-6; 10 nucleotides match TRBD2. V shed 4 bases and J 2 bases; nucleotides not matched to a gene: 9. The germline V gene has CDR1 SGHRS and CDR2 YFSETQ. This CDR3 contains 18 residues. In nucleotides, the CDR3 is TGCGCCAGCAGCCTCACGACCAGCGGGGGGGCTGGGGCCAACGTCCTGACTTTC. Translated: CASSLTTSGGAGANVLTF.

In DNA form, the CDR3 reads TGTGCCAGCAGCTTTCAGGGGGTGAACACTGAAGCTTTCTTT. Encoded protein: CASSFQGVNTEAFF. The rearrangement joins TRBV7-9 to TRBJ1-1; 7 nucleotides agree with TRBD1. The V gene end was trimmed by 3 bases and the J gene end by 0 bases; junction bases not matched to a gene: 1. CDR3 length equals 14 residues. Germline-derived CDR1 and CDR2 are SEHNR and FQNEAQ (reference sequence).

The V gene is TRBV12-5, the J gene TRBJ2-3; maybe TRBD2 (6 bases). Germline CDR1 and CDR2: LGHNT and FRNRAP. Trimming shortened V by 1 base and J by 5 bases, and 7 bases separated the two germline ends. This CDR3 spans 13 amino acids. CDR3 protein: CASGLGGGDTQYF. The CDR3 DNA reads as TGTGCTAGTGGTTTGGGGGGAGGAGATACGCAGTATTTT.

The gene calls are TRBV5-8 and TRBJ2-1; 9 nucleotides line up with TRBD1. This CDR3 region has 14 residues. From germline, CDR1 is SGHTS and CDR2 YDEGEE. Unmatched junction bases numbered 5, after V lost 3 bases and J lost 7 bases. CDR3 protein: CASSYGQGFNEQFF. The CDR3 DNA reads as TGTGCCAGCAGCTACGGACAGGGGTTTAATGAGCAGTTCTTC.

The rearrangement links TRBV3-1 (or the pseudogene TRBV3-2) to TRBJ2-1, with 9 positions matching TRBD2. The germline CDR1 and CDR2 sequences are LGHDT and YNNKEL (reference sequence). After removal of 4 bases from V and 4 bases from J, the junction contained 5 bases not matched to a gene. CDR3 length: 15 residues. CDR3 DNA: TGTGCCAGCAGCCTCATGCGGGGGGGGTACAATGAGCAGTTCTTC. Its protein product is CASSLMRGGYNEQFF.

The chain has TRBV12-5 and TRBJ2-5; TRBD1 matches 7 bases. The CDR3 consists of 14 residues. Germline loops: CDR1 LGHNT, CDR2 FRNRAP. Germline trimming cut 2 bases from V and 3 bases from J; bases unmatched to any gene: 3. CDR3 sequence: CASGLRTGKETQYF. Written as DNA, the CDR3 is TGTGCTAGTGGTTTGCGGACAGGTAAAGAGACCCAGTACTTC. The entire variable domain, with the rest obtained from reference TRBV12-5 and TRBJ2-5, is as follows: DARVTQTPRHKVTEMGQEVTMRCQPILGHNTVFWYRQTMMQGLELLAYFRNRAPLDDSGMPKDRFSAEMPDATLATLKIQPSEPRDSAVYFCASGLRTGKETQYFGPGTRLLVL.

A note on this clone: An end of the junction differs from the germline gene, which may be a read error. The chain employs TRBV19 and TRBJ2-7; 12 nucleotides match TRBD2. Germline CDR1 LNHDA, CDR2 SQIVND (reference sequence). This CDR3 region has 15 residues. The CDR3 spells CASTRTSGDSYEQYF. The CDR3, as DNA: TGTGCGAGTACAAGGACTAGCGGGGACAGCTACGAGCAGTACTTC.

This chain joins TRBV7-6 and TRBJ1-5; no definite D call. CDR1 is SGHVS, CDR2 FNYEAQ, per germline. Trimming took off 2 bases at V and 6 bases at J, with 11 bases between the two ends. The CDR3 runs 14 residues. CDR3: CASSLLSFGQPQHF. As DNA, the CDR3 is TGTGCCAGCAGCTTACTTTCGTTCGGTCAGCCCCAGCATTTT.

V gene TRBV10-3 combines with J gene TRBJ2-1; perhaps TRBD2 as D (6 bases). Trimming pared 6 bases from V and 2 bases from J, leaving 23 bases between. The CDR3 is 18 residues long. Per germline, CDR1 ENHRY and CDR2 SYGVKD. The CDR3 loop is CAISAILTTRDPYNEQFF. The CDR3 nucleotides read TGTGCCATCAGCGCTATATTAACGACTAGAGACCCCTACAATGAGCAGTTCTTC.

The rearrangement joins TRBV6-1 to TRBJ1-2, with 7 bases fitting TRBD1. Germline V gene data show CDR1 as MNHNS and CDR2 as SASEGT. The CDR3 runs to 14 residues. Trimming took 1 base from V and 8 from J; bases not matched to a gene: 7. CDR3 amino acids: CASSEVEGAGGYTF. The CDR3 DNA follows: TGTGCCAGCAGTGAAGTTGAGGGGGCAGGAGGCTACACCTTC.

The genes are TRBV4-2 and TRBJ1-2; D is unresolved. CDR1 is LGHNA and CDR2 is YNFKEQ in the germline V gene. The CDR3 spans 15 residues. V was pared by 5 bases and J by 3 bases, with 16 bases between. The CDR3, as DNA: TGTGCCAGCAGCAGAAATGAGGGCATTGACTATGGCTACACCTTC. This codes for CASSRNEGIDYGYTF.

The chain links TRBV5-4 to TRBJ2-1; 9 nucleotides match TRBD1. The CDR3 consists of 16 residues. V was clipped by 4 bases and J by 7 bases; unmatched bases: 12. Per the germline V gene, CDR1 is SGHNT and CDR2 is YYREEE (reference sequence). The CDR3 DNA follows: TGTGCCAGCAGCGGGGGGAGGGACAGGGTTCGTAATGAGCAGTTCTTC. Translation gives CASSGGRDRVRNEQFF.

This clone was recorded once. The chain joins TRBV2 to TRBJ2-3; D gene uncertain. Trimming stripped 2 bases from V and 3 bases from J, with 3 bases between. The CDR3 length is 12 residues. Germline V gene data show CDR1 as SNHLY and CDR2 as FYNNEI. The CDR3 bases are TGTGCCAGCAGTGAACAGACAGATACGCAGTATTTT. Its protein is CASSEQTDTQYF. Full variable domain (outside the CDR3, taken from reference TRBV2 and TRBJ2-3): EPEVTQTPSHQVTQMGQEVILRCVPISNHLYFYWYRQILGQKVEFLVSFYNNEISEKSEIFDDQFSVERPDGSNFTLKIRSTKLEDSAMYFCASSEQTDTQYFGPGTRLTVL.

The table lists this clone with a count of one. The CDR3, as DNA: TGTGCCAGTAGCGTCCCAGGCGACTATGGCTACACCTTC. This gives the protein CASSVPGDYGYTF. The chain recombines TRBV19 with TRBJ1-2; D ambiguous. The CDR3 is 13 amino acids. The V end was cut by 6 bases, the J end by 3 bases, with 11 bases between. Germline assignment: CDR1 LNHDA and CDR2 SQIVND (reference sequence).

As to this clone: One end of the junction does not line up with germline, which may come from a read error. The chain joins TRBV7-7 to TRBJ2-1; 8 bases agree with TRBD1. This CDR3 is built from 16 residues. Germline V CDR1 and CDR2: SSHAT, FNYEAQ (reference sequence). CDR3 bases: TGTGCTAGCAGCTACCGGACAGGGACCTCCTACAATGAGCAGTTCTTC. Its translation is CASSYRTGTSYNEQFF.